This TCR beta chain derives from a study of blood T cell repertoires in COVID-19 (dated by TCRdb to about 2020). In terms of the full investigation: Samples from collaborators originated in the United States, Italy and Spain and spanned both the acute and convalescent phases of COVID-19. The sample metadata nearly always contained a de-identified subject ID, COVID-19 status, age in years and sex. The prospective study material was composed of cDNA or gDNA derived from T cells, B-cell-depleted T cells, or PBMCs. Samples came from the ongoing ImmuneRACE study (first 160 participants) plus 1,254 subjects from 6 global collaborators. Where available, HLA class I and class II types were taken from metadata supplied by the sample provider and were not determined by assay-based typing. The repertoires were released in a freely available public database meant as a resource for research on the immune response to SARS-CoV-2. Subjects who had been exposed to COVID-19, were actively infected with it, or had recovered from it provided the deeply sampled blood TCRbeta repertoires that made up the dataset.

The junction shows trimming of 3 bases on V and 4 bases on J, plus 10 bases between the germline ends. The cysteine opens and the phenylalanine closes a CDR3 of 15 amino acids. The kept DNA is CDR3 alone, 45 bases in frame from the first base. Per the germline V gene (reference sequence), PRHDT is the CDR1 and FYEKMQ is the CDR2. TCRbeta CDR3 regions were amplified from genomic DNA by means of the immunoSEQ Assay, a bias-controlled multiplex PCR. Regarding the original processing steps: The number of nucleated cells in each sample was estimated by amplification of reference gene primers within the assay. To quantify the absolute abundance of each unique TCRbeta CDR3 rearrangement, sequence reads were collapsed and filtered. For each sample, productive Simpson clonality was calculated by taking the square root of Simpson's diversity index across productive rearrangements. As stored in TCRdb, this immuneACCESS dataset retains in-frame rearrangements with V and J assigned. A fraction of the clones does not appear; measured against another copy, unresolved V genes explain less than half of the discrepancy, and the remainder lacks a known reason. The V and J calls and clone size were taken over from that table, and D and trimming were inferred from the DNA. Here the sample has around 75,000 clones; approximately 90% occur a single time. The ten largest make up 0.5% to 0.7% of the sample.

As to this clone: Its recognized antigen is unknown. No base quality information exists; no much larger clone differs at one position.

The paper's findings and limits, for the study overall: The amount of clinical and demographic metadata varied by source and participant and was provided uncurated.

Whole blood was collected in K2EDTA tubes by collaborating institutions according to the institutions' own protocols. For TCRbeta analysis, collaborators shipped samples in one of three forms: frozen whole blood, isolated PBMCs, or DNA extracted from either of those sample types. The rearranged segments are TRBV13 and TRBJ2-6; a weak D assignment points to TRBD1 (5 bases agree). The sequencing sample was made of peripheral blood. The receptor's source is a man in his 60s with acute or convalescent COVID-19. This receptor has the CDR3 CASSLGPQGANVLTF. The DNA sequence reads TGTGCCAGCAGCTTGGGGCCGCAGGGGGCCAACGTCCTGACTTTC.